What follows is one T cell receptor beta chain and its context. This table comes from immunoSEQ multiplex PCR, and its TCRdb copy is limited to in-frame clones, with some not included. The sample includes over 85,000 clones, approximately 81% seen only once; the top ten take 15% to 20%. This sample stems from a study of Ad26.COV2.S vaccination and SARS-CoV-2 variants. Germline V lookup: CDR1 MDHEN, CDR2 SYDVKM. The CDR3 is made up of 12 amino acids. The ends lost 5 bases at V and 7 bases at J; junction bases unmatched: 2. The chain carries TRBV28 and TRBJ2-1; TRBD1 aligns across 7 bases. Sequencing used peripheral blood, obtained after recovery from COVID-19. The receptor comes from a human donor who had recovered from COVID-19. The CDR3, as DNA: TGTGCCAGCAGTGTACAGGGGAATGAGCAGTTCTTC. It codes for CASSVQGNEQFF. The variable domain in full, completed from reference TRBV28 and TRBJ2-1, reads DVKVTQSSRYLVKRTGEKVFLECVQDMDHENMFWYRQDPGLGLRLIYFSYDVKMKEKGDIPEGYSVSREKKERFSLILESASTNQTSMYLCASSVQGNEQFFGPGTRLTVL.